These 9 T cell receptor beta chains came from one sample sequenced in a study of T cells in Graves' hyperthyroidism and ophthalmopathy. From RNA transcripts, TCR beta CDR3 regions were amplified. TCR CDR3 regions were first amplified by RT-PCR with HTBI primers. TCRdb processed the multiplex PCR reads anew with MiXCR; each CDR3 protein has one entry. Of 450,000 to 700,000 distinct CDR3 sequences in the sample, approximately 44% were seen once. Sequenced material: peripheral blood or thyroid tissue (not recorded which). These receptors were taken from a woman aged 18-35 years with Graves' hyperthyroidism.

As for this clonotype: This could be a read error, since a much larger clone is one nucleotide away. In DNA, the CDR3 is TGTGCCAGCACCGAGGGGGGGGCAGATCAGCCCCGGCATTTT. Translation: CASTEGGADQPRHF. V is TRBV6-5 and J is TRBJ1-5; weak D call: TRBD1 (6 bases). The CDR3 loop spans 14 amino acids. Looked up from germline, CDR1 is MNHEY and CDR2 is SVGAGI.

This clonotype was seen only a few times. The V and J genes are TRBV7-8 and TRBJ2-3; no clear D. The CDR3 length is 13 residues. The germline V gene has CDR1 SGHVS and CDR2 FQNEAQ. Trimming pared 6 bases from V and 2 bases from J, leaving 9 bases between. The CDR3 nucleotides read TGTGCCAGCAGTGGAGCGTTCACAGATACGCAGTATTTT. Residues: CASSGAFTDTQYF.

This clonotype was observed many times. This chain uses TRBV5-1 with TRBJ1-5; 7 positions match TRBD1. CDR3 length: 16 amino acids. Germline CDR1 SGHRS, CDR2 YFSETQ. Trimming removed 5 bases from V and 6 bases from J; junction bases left unmatched: 14. CDR3 region: CASSFAKTGSVQPQHF. Here the CDR3 DNA reads TGCGCCAGCAGTTTTGCCAAGACAGGGTCCGTTCAGCCCCAGCATTTT. The whole variable domain, remainder taken from reference TRBV5-1 and TRBJ1-5, is KAGVTQTPRYLIKTRGQQVTLSCSPISGHRSVSWYQQTPGQGLQFLFEYFSETQRNKGNFPGRFSGRQFSNSRSEMNVSTLELGDSALYLCASSFAKTGSVQPQHFGDGTRLSIL.

This clonotype appeared once. The chain employs TRBV29-1 and TRBJ2-7; maybe TRBD1 (6 bases). The V gene lost 2 bases and the J gene lost 2 bases, with 10 bases spanning the gap. The CDR3 sequence is 13 residues long. Germline CDR1 reads SQVTM; CDR2 reads ANQGSEA. The CDR3 bases are TGCAGCGTTGAACGTGGGGACACCTACGAGCAGTACTTC. This encodes CSVERGDTYEQYF.

At least ten counts were recorded for this clonotype. The chain carries TRBV10-3 and TRBJ2-3, with 8 bases identical to TRBD2. Germline V gene data show CDR1 as ENHRY and CDR2 as SYGVKD. J gave up 4 bases and V 7 bases, and 4 bases lay outside the gene matches. The length of the CDR3 is 13 residues. CDR3 bases: TGTGCCATCACCAGCGGGAGCTCAGATACGCAGTATTTT. Encoded protein: CAITSGSSDTQYF.

This clonotype has at least ten counts. A much larger clone sits a single nucleotide away, making a read error possible. The chain recombines TRBV20-1 with TRBJ1-1, with 9 bases that match TRBD1. The V and J ends lost 3 bases and 5 bases, in that order; junction bases with no gene match: 1. The CDR3 has 12 residues. Germline V lookup: CDR1 DFQATT, CDR2 SNEGSKA (reference sequence). For the CDR3, the DNA is TGCAGTGCTAGTGACAGGGGGACTGAAGCTTTCTTT. It is translated as CSASDRGTEAFF.

This clonotype has ten or more counts. V usage is TRBV9 and J usage is TRBJ2-6, with TRBD1 identical over 8 bases. Unmatched junction bases numbered 1, after V lost 0 bases and J lost 2 bases. Germline lookup yields CDR1 SGDLS and CDR2 YYNGEE. There are 16 residues in the CDR3. The CDR3 nucleotides are TGTGCCAGCAGCGTAGGCAGGGGGCCTGGGGCCAACGTCCTGACTTTC. It yields the protein CASSVGRGPGANVLTF.

The chain uses TRBV19 and TRBJ1-6; 9 nucleotides align to TRBD1. The V gene's germline CDR1 is LNHDA and CDR2 SQIVND (reference sequence). J lost 6 bases, V lost 3 bases, and 3 bases had no gene match. The CDR3 consists of 15 residues. The CDR3 DNA reads TGTGCCAGTAGTATGGGACAGGGAAGTAATTCACCCCTCCACTTT. This sequence encodes CASSMGQGSNSPLHF.

At least ten counts were recorded for this clonotype. V gene TRBV6-5 combines with J gene TRBJ2-5; 7 bases map to TRBD1. V lost 2 bases, J lost 4 bases, and 4 bases stayed unmatched. The CDR3 totals 14 residues. Germline V gene lookup returns CDR1 MNHEY and CDR2 SVGAGI. CDR3 sequence: CASSYKGARETQYF. As DNA, the CDR3 is TGTGCCAGCAGTTACAAGGGGGCTAGAGAGACCCAGTACTTC.